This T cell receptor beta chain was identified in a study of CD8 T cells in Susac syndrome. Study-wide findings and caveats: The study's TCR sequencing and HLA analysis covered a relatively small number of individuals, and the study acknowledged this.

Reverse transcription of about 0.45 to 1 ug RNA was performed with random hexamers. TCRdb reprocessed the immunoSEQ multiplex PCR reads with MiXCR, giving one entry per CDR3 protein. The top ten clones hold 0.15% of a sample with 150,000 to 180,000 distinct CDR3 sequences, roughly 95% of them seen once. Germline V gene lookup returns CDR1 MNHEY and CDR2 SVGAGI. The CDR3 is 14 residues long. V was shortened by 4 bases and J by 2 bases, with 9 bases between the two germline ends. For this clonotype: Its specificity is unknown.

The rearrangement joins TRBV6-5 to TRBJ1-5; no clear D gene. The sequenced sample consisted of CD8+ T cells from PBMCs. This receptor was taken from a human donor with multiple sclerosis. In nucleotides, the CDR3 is TGTGCCAGCAGTTCCGGAGCCGGCAATCAGCCCCAGCATTTT. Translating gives CASSSGAGNQPQHF.